This T cell receptor (beta chain) originates from a study of shared clonotypes between healthy human individuals. About the study: Donor composition was a couple of women and three men, aged 18 to 49.

Per the germline V gene, CDR1 is SGHDN and CDR2 is FVKESK. The CDR3 has 16 amino acids. V was clipped by 4 bases and J by 6 bases, with 19 bases between them. Terminally differentiated effector memory CD45RA+ cells were excluded from the naive CD8 cells, which were CD45RO-negative and positively selected for CCR7. Only Caucasian adults living in Nashville, Tennessee made up the donor group. Produced via immunoSEQ multiplex PCR; TCRdb's table is partial and in-frame only. The table lists almost 700,000 clones, about 90% of them singletons. This TCR was recovered from a young man in good health. The V gene is TRBV14, the J gene TRBJ2-1; maybe TRBD1 (6 bases). Sequencing input: naive CD8+ T cells sorted from blood. CDR3 DNA: TGTGCCAGCAGCCTAGAGAACAGGGTCGGTTTCAATGAGCAGTTCTTC. It translates to CASSLENRVGFNEQFF.